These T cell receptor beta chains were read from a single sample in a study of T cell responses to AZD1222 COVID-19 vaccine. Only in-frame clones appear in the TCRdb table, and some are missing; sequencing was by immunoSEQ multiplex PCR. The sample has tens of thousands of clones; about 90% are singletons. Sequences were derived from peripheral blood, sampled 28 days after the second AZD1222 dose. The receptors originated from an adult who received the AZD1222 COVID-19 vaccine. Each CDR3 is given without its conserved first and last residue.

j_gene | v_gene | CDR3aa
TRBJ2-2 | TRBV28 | ASSQDGAHTGELF
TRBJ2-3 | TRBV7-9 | ASSPGAQY
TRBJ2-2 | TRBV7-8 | ASSFLWQQNTGELF
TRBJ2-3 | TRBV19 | ASSRGPRHDSTDTQY
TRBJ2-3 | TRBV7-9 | ASSLVRGGASWGDTQY
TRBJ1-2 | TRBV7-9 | ASSPRDRTNYGYT
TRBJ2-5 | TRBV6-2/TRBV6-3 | ASSPQRGRIQETQY
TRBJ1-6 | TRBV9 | ASSSSRSSYNSPLH
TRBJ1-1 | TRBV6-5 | ASIRHEEKEAF
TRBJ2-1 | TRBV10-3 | AISESGGQGKYNEQF
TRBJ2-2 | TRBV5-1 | ASSPGTGGTGELF
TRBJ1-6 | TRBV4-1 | ASSQVRNSPLH
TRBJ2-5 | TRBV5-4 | ASSNQRGVQETQY
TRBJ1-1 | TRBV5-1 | ASRSQVNTEAF
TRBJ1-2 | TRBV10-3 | AISTGYGYT
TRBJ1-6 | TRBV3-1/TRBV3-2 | ASSLSPGPGDSPLH
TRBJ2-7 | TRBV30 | AWRLAGTYEQY
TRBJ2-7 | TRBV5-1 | ASSFSGEGITEQY
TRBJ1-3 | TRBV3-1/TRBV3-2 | ASSHLMGHLSGNTIY
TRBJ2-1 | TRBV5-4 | ASSLASGYMGHNEQF
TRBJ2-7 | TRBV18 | ASSPPQAPYEQY
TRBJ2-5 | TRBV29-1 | SVEAMGGGETQY
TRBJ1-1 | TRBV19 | ASSRWTGGTEAF
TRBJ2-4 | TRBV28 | ASSLARAKNIQY
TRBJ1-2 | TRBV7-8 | ASSPPSLRGTINYGYT
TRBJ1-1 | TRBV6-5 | ASSYSNTEAF
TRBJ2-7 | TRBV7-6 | ASSLGDRGSYEQY
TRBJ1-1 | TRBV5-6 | ASSPGQGNTEAF
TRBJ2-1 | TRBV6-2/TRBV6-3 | ASSYSRLLDEQF
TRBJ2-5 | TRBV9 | ASSPQTSQETQY
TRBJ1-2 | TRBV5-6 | ASSSRDRDRW
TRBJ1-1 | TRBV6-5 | ASSYSGPAAF
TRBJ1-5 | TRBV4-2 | ASSQDLGDRGLPQH
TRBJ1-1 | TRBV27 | ASSPGQGASTEAF
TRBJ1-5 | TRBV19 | ASRVQRTSNQPQH
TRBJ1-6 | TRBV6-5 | ATRGSVDNSPLH
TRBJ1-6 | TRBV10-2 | ASSETRGPPEESPLH
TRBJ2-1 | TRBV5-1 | ASSSDAGLSYEQF
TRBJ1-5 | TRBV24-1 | ATSDEGWEPQH
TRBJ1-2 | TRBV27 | ASSLYRGAGGYT
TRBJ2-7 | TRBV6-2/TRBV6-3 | ASSSYDRGHVEQY
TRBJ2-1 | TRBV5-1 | ASSLVIAVRGMDEQF
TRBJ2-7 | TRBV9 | ASCFGPDGGRSEQY
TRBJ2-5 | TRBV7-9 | ASSLGQQQETQY
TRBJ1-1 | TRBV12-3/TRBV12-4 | AVRDRLNTEAF
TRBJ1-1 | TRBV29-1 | STQSGTGAF
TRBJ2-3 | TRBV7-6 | ASSPRGQNTDTQY
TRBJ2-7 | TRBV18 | ASSPTGHYEQY
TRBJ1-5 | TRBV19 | ASSIRGASNQPQH
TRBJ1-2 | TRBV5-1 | ASSLVDRAGGYT
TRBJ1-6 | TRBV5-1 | ASSRNGPNSPLH
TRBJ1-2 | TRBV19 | ASGRDSFYPYGYT
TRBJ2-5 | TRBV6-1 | ASSATSGAAKETQY
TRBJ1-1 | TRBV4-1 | ASSQVLHRQLNTEAF
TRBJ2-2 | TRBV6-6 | ASSYSIRVNTGELF
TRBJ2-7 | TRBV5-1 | ASRGLTHEQY
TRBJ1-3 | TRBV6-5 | ASSRGTPGNTIY